These 8 T cell receptor beta chains were all obtained from the same sample, sequenced in a study of cytomegalovirus exposure and HLA in healthy donors. Amplification used 60 Vbeta primers and 13 Jbeta primers. The method was immunoSEQ multiplex PCR; TCRdb's version includes in-frame clones alone and lacks a portion of them. The sample records around 120,000 clones, 55% to 65% being singletons. The material sequenced was PBMCs. The receptors stem from a man between 40 and 49 years old in good health and CMV-seropositive.

The chain has TRBV9 and TRBJ2-3; D is perhaps TRBD1 (6 bases). The CDR3 runs 12 residues. Trimming left V 3 bases short and J 5 bases short, with 7 bases between. Germline V lookup: CDR1 SGDLS, CDR2 YYNGEE. The CDR3 reads CASSGRGDTQYF. CDR3 DNA: TGTGCCAGCAGCGGCAGGGGAGATACGCAGTATTTT.

This clone occurred once. The rearrangement links TRBV2 to TRBJ1-2; D unresolved. Germline-derived CDR1 and CDR2 are SNHLY and FYNNEI. The CDR3 has 13 residues. The V end lost 6 bases, the J end lost 0 bases, and 8 bases lay between the germline ends. CDR3 loop: CASRGEANYGYTF. The CDR3 DNA reads as TGTGCCAGCAGGGGAGAAGCTAACTATGGCTACACCTTC. The full variable domain, its missing parts supplied by reference TRBV2 and TRBJ1-2, is EPEVTQTPSHQVTQMGQEVILRCVPISNHLYFYWYRQILGQKVEFLVSFYNNEISEKSEIFDDQFSVERPDGSNFTLKIRSTKLEDSAMYFCASRGEANYGYTFGSGTRLTVV.

V is TRBV7-9 and J is TRBJ1-2; D possibly corresponds to TRBD1 (6 bases). Germline CDR1 SEHNR, CDR2 FQNEAQ (reference sequence). The CDR3 extends over 14 amino acids. The ends were cut back, 4 bases at V and 6 bases at J, with 15 bases in the middle. The CDR3 DNA is TGTGCCAGCAGCTCAACAGGGCCATTAGATGGCTACACCTTC. This sequence encodes CASSSTGPLDGYTF. Complete variable domain (other parts from reference TRBV7-9 and TRBJ1-2): DTGVSQNPRHKITKRGQNVTFRCDPISEHNRLYWYRQTLGQGPEFLTYFQNEAQLEKSRLLSDRFSAERPKGSFSTLEIQRTEQGDSAMYLCASSSTGPLDGYTFGSGTRLTVV.

The rearrangement links TRBV4-1 to TRBJ2-7; TRBD2 might be the D (6 bases). The ends were cut back, 1 base at V and 9 bases at J, with 19 bases in the middle. The CDR3 is 15 residues long. Per the germline V gene, CDR1 is MGHRA and CDR2 is YSYEKL. CDR3 in DNA: TGCGCCAGCAGCCAAGGGCGGGGATTGGGGGACGGGCAGTACTTC. Protein product: CASSQGRGLGDGQYF.

The rearrangement uses TRBV30 and TRBJ2-3, with 9 bases fitting TRBD2. The CDR3 length is 14 residues. J lost 6 bases, V lost 0 bases, and 4 bases had no gene match. Germline V CDR1 and CDR2: GTSNPN, SVGIG (reference sequence). The CDR3 loop reads CAWSVLAGRDTQYF. As DNA, the CDR3 is TGTGCCTGGAGTGTGCTAGCGGGAAGGGATACGCAGTATTTT.

The rearrangement joins TRBV15 to TRBJ2-7, with 10 bases fitting TRBD1. This CDR3 region has 15 residues. CDR1 and CDR2 from the germline V gene are LNHNV and YYDKDF (reference sequence). J lost 5 bases, V lost 6 bases, and 10 bases had no gene match. CDR3 amino acids: CATSNKGQGWHEQYF. Here the CDR3 DNA reads TGTGCCACCAGTAATAAGGGACAGGGGTGGCACGAGCAGTACTTC.

This rearrangement joins TRBV29-1 to TRBJ1-1; weak D call: TRBD1 (6 bases). The germline CDR1 and CDR2 sequences are SQVTM and ANQGSEA. The CDR3 loop spans 14 amino acids. The germline V and J ends were trimmed by 2 bases and 0 bases, with 10 bases remaining between them. CDR3 nucleotides: TGCAGCGTTGAAAGGGGGGGAGTGAACACTGAAGCTTTCTTT. Its protein is CSVERGGVNTEAFF.

The genes are TRBV10-3 and TRBJ2-3, with 13 bases aligning to TRBD2. The CDR3 consists of 18 residues. CDR1 and CDR2 from the germline V gene are ENHRY and SYGVKD. The ends lost 5 bases at V and 4 bases at J; junction bases unmatched: 12. CDR3: CAISTGTSGNVRPDTQYF. The CDR3 DNA is TGTGCCATCAGTACCGGGACTAGCGGGAACGTCAGACCAGATACGCAGTATTTT.